This T cell receptor (beta chain) was observed in a study of T cell responses to AZD1222 COVID-19 vaccine. The study's findings and limits: Once two AZD1222 doses were given, Spike-specific TCR breadth and depth went up. Seropositive at baseline were only a handful of AZD1222 recipients. Donors were chiefly white British, with a greater number of females, and clonal diversity was perhaps underestimated. Scientists sampled the repertoires only once the peak T cell response had passed.

TCRdb's table, derived via immunoSEQ multiplex PCR, lists solely in-frame clones and lacks some. The sample records some 150,000 clones, around 90% being singletons. In the case of this clone: The antigen is unknown.

Germline V gene lookup returns CDR1 LGHDT and CDR2 YNNKEL (reference sequence). There are 19 residues in the CDR3. Trimming took 0 bases from V and 4 from J; bases not matched to a gene: 10. The sample was peripheral blood, taken on day 0 of MenACWY control vaccination. The gene calls are TRBV3-1 (or the pseudogene TRBV3-2) and TRBJ2-5; 14 bases agree with TRBD2. This receptor was obtained from an adult in good health. CDR3 DNA: TGTGCCAGCAGCCAAGATCTCGGGACTAGCGGGAGAGGAGGAGAGACCCAGTACTTC. Amino acids: CASSQDLGTSGRGGETQYF.